This T cell receptor (beta chain) was captured in a study of graft-versus-host responses after intestinal transplantation. Study as a whole: Each transplant was multivisceral, liver-intestinal, or isolated intestinal. Anti-thymocyte globulin was used for induction in all recipients, who then took tacrolimus and steroids for approximately 3 years. Study-wide points: Peak GvH clone levels in circulation were associated with early post-transplant HvG declines.

Sequenced by immunoSEQ multiplex PCR; TCRdb stores in-frame clones only, minus some. The repertoire includes about 10,000 clones, around 93% of them detected once, and over 3% sits in the top ten. Turning to this clone: Its matching antigen is unknown.

Germline CDR1 reads SEHNR; CDR2 reads FQNEAQ (reference sequence). V lost 1 base to trimming and J lost 1 base, with 8 bases between them. The CDR3 sequence is 14 residues long. Specimen: PBMCs, collected about 45 days after intestinal transplantation. V is TRBV7-9 and J is TRBJ2-7, with D maybe TRBD2 (6 bases). The source is a human patient who received an intestinal transplant, so some T cells may come from the graft donor. CDR3 nucleotides: TGTGCCAGCAGCTTAGGGCGGGGTTCCTACGAGCAGTACTTC. Translating it yields CASSLGRGSYEQYF.